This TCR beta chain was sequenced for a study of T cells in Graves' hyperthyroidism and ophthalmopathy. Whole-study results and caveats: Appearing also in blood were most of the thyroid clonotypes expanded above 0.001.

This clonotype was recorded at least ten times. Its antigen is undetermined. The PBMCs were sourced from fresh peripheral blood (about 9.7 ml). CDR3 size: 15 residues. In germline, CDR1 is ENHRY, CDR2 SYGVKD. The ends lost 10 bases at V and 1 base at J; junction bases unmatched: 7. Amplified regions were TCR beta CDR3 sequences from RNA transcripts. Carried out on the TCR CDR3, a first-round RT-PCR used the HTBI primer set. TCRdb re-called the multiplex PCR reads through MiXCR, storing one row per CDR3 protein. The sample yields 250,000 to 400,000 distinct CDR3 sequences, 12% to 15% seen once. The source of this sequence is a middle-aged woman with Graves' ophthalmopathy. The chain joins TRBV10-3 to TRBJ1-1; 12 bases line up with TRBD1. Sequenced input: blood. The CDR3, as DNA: TGTGCCACCAGGGACAGGGGGCAACCGAACACTGAAGCTTTCTTT. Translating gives CATRDRGQPNTEAFF.